The text below deals with one TCR beta chain. This sample is drawn from a study of technical replicates of blood from a handful of donors. This table comes from immunoSEQ multiplex PCR, and its TCRdb copy is limited to in-frame clones, with some not included. The sample shows tens of thousands of clones, 92% of them seen only once. CDR3 size: 17 residues. Trimming cost V 0 bases and J 4 bases; bases outside gene matches: 7. Germline loops: CDR1 SGDLS, CDR2 YYNGEE. Sequencing was performed on T cells isolated from PBMCs. The origin of this receptor is a human donor in good health. The chain links TRBV9 to TRBJ1-1, with 12 positions matching TRBD1. CDR3 loop: CASSVVGTGGQGTEAFF. The DNA of the CDR3 is TGTGCCAGCAGCGTAGTGGGGACAGGGGGCCAGGGCACTGAAGCTTTCTTT.